The TCR beta chain under discussion was sequenced for a study of beta chain features in type 1 diabetes. Study details: Examined across all samples were around 110 million sorted cells.

In its sample, this clone was seen a few times. Its antigen is not identified. All of the isolated RNA was reverse transcribed, so expressed TCRB transcripts were sequenced. This table comes from immunoSEQ multiplex PCR, and its TCRdb copy is limited to in-frame clones, with some not included. The profile shows about 650,000 clones, around 11% of them singletons. Study outcomes and limitations: A moderate, significant TCRB CDR3 shortening appeared in type 1 diabetes across four CD4+ subsets.

CDR1 and CDR2 from the germline V gene are MNHNY and SVGAGI (reference sequence). The CDR3 runs 13 residues. The chain recombines TRBV6-6 with TRBJ2-5, with D tentatively TRBD1 (7 bases). The J call may be wrong; the DNA end is better matched by TRBJ2-7. The receptor was isolated from a man aged 30 to 45 with type 1 diabetes. The sequencing sample was made of naive CD4+ T cells from blood. This CDR3 reads CASSSRGVDEQYF. The DNA for the CDR3 is TGTGCCAGCAGTTCCAGGGGGGTGGACGAGCAGTACTTC.